This TCR beta chain was captured by sequencing in a study of T cell repertoires in cytomegalovirus infection. V lost 6 bases and J lost 2; bases outside the gene matches: 7. The CDR3 spans 14 residues. Germline CDR1 and CDR2: DFQATT and SNEGSKA (reference sequence). To note about this clonotype: Antigen: not known.

MiXCR, applied by TCRdb to the reads, yields one record per CDR3 protein. The sample lists around 360,000 distinct CDR3 sequences, approximately 30% seen once, with approximately 12% in the top ten. Sequencing was performed on cultured PBMCs, taken from culture after CMV antigen stimulation. The TCR originated in a human donor in good health (CMV status not recorded). Some clones in this sample may be carry-over from other donors' samples. The chain couples TRBV20-1 to TRBJ2-5; 9 positions agree with TRBD2. CDR3 in DNA: TGCAGTGCCGCGAGGGCGGGAGGGCAAGAGACCCAGTACTTC. This codes for CSAARAGGQETQYF.